This T cell receptor (beta chain) was documented in a study of blood T cell repertoires in COVID-19. As for the study in general: Nucleic acid was either cDNA or gDNA, and it came from T cells, B-cell-depleted T cells, or PBMCs.

There are 14 residues in the CDR3. Trimming took off 4 bases at V and 6 bases at J, with 12 bases between the two ends. CDR1 and CDR2 from the germline V gene are KGHDR and SFDVKD. Using immunoSEQ multiplex PCR, the repertoire was profiled, and TCRdb retains in-frame clones only, with some absent. The sample lists 300,000 to 450,000 clones; roughly nine tenths were seen once. This clone showed up just once. Sequencing input: PBMCs or T cells enriched from blood (not recorded which). The chain combines TRBV24-1 with TRBJ1-5; a possible D gene is TRBD1 (6 bases). The source is a young man who had recovered from COVID-19. In DNA, the CDR3 is TGTGCCACCAGTGAGTCACAGGGATCTCAGCCCCAGCATTTT. Its protein product is CATSESQGSQPQHF.